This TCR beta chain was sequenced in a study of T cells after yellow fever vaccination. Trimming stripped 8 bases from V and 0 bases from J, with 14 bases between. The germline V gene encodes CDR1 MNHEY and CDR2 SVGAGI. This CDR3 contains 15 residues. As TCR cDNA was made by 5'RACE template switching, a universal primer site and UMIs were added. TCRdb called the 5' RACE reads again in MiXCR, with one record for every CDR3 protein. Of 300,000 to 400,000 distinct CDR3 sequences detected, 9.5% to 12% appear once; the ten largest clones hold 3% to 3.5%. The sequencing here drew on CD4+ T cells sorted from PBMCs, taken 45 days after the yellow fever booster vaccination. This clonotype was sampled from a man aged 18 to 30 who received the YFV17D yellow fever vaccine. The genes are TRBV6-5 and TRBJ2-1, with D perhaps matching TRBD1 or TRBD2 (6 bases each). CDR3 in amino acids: CASGGGPSSYNEQFF. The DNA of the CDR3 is TGTGCCAGCGGAGGGGGGCCGAGCTCCTACAATGAGCAGTTCTTC.